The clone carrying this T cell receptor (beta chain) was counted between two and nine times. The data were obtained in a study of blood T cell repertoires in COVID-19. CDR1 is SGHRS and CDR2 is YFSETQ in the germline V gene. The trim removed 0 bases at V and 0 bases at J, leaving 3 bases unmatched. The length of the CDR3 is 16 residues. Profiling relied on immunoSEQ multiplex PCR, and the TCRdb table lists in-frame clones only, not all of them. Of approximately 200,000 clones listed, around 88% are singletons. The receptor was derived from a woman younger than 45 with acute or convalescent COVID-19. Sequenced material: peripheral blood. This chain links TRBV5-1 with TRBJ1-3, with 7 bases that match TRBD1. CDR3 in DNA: TGCGCCAGCAGCTTGGTAGGGACAGACTCTGGAAACACCATATATTTT. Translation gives CASSLVGTDSGNTIYF. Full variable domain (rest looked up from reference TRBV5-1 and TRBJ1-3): KAGVTQTPRYLIKTRGQQVTLSCSPISGHRSVSWYQQTPGQGLQFLFEYFSETQRNKGNFPGRFSGRQFSNSRSEMNVSTLELGDSALYLCASSLVGTDSGNTIYFGEGSWLTVV.